Listed below are T cell receptor beta chains from one sample, sequenced in a study of blood T cell repertoires in COVID-19. Some clones are missing from TCRdb's copy, which holds only in-frame ones; the method was immunoSEQ multiplex PCR. The sample has roughly 380,000 clones; over 65% are singletons. Sequencing input: peripheral blood. Receptors originate from a human donor with acute or convalescent COVID-19. The donor label of this sample is uncertain. The CDR3 runs from the conserved cysteine through the conserved F or W. The D gene is left open where the match is weak. Rows may omit the clone size; those that give it use once, few, many or a size class.

v_call	d_call	clone_size	j_call	cdr3_aa	cdr3_nt
TRBV9	NA	NA	TRBJ1-6	CASSQGGSPLHF	TGTGCCAGCAGCCAGGGTGGCTCACCCCTCCACTTT
TRBV4-1	TRBD1	NA	TRBJ2-3	CASSQVPGQGRADTQYF	TGCGCCAGCAGCCAAGTCCCGGGACAGGGAAGGGCAGATACGCAGTATTTT
TRBV5-4	TRBD1	few	TRBJ1-6	CASSSRSGTGAYNYNSPLHF	TGTGCCAGCAGCAGTAGAAGTGGGACAGGGGCTTACAACTATAATTCACCCCTCCACTTT
TRBV18	TRBD2	NA	TRBJ2-7	CASSPMTSGDEQYF	TGTGCCAGCTCACCAATGACTAGCGGCGACGAGCAGTACTTC
TRBV6-1	NA	once	TRBJ2-4	CASSEPGGISTVNIQYF	TGTGCCAGCAGTGAACCGGGCGGGATAAGTACAGTTAACATTCAGTACTTC
TRBV27	NA	NA	TRBJ1-5	CASSLFSPGGAASNQPQHF	TGTGCCAGCAGTTTATTCAGTCCGGGGGGGGCGGCTAGCAATCAGCCCCAGCATTTT
TRBV5-1	TRBD1	NA	TRBJ1-2	CASSLGPGTGGASNGYTF	TGCGCCAGCAGCTTGGGTCCCGGGACAGGGGGCGCAAGCAATGGCTACACCTTC
TRBV21-1	NA	NA	TRBJ1-1	CASSKGGQGNTEAFF	TGTGCCAGCAGCAAGGGGGGACAGGGGAACACTGAAGCTTTCTTT
TRBV28	NA	NA	TRBJ1-1	CASTQVPTEAFF	TGTGCCAGCACACAGGTACCCACTGAAGCTTTCTTT
TRBV27	NA	NA	TRBJ1-1	CASSFQGRTEAFF	TGTGCCAGCAGTTTTCAGGGTCGCACTGAAGCTTTCTTT
TRBV5-1	NA	NA	TRBJ1-6	CASSLDRVESYNSPLHF	TGCGCCAGCAGCTTGGACAGGGTGGAATCCTATAATTCACCCCTCCACTTT
TRBV27	NA	few	TRBJ1-5	CASSLRGDGGNQPQHF	TGTGCCAGCAGTTTAAGGGGCGACGGCGGCAATCAGCCCCAGCATTTT
TRBV11-2	TRBD1	NA	TRBJ2-7	CASSTGTGVYEQYF	TGTGCCAGCAGCACCGGGACAGGGGTCTACGAGCAGTACTTC
TRBV10-1	NA	NA	TRBJ1-1	CARNEPPQGWGTEAFF	TGCGCCAGAAACGAGCCACCTCAGGGCTGGGGCACTGAAGCTTTCTTT
TRBV6-1	TRBD1	NA	TRBJ2-1	CASSEGLGQGASEQFF	TGTGCCAGCAGTGAAGGTCTAGGTCAGGGGGCATCCGAGCAGTTCTTC
TRBV7-6	NA	NA	TRBJ2-5	CASAWSRQETQYF	TGTGCCAGCGCCTGGAGTCGGCAAGAGACCCAGTACTTC
TRBV18	NA	NA	TRBJ1-4	CASSSGRGTNEKLFF	TGTGCCAGCTCCTCTGGGCGGGGCACTAATGAAAAACTGTTTTTT